These 17 T cell receptor beta chains share one sample of origin, sequenced in a study of OX40 agonist ivuxolimab in advanced cancers. Clones were read by immunoSEQ multiplex PCR, and TCRdb kept only the in-frame ones, dropping some. Found here are about 64,000 clones, about 86% of them singletons; the top ten hold roughly 1.9%. The material was CD4+ or CD8+ T cells sorted from blood, obtained in a trial of the OX40 agonist ivuxolimab. Receptors originate from an adult with an advanced solid tumor such as melanoma, head and neck, liver or kidney cancer.

This chain connects TRBV6-5 to TRBJ2-3; D possibly corresponds to TRBD1 (6 bases). Germline V lookup: CDR1 MNHEY, CDR2 SVGAGI. The CDR3 length is 15 residues. The V gene lost 2 bases and the J gene lost 1 base, with 10 bases spanning the gap. For the CDR3, the DNA is TGTGCCAGCAGTTACACGGACAGAGGCACAGATACGCAGTATTTT. Encoded protein: CASSYTDRGTDTQYF.

The genes are TRBV15 and TRBJ2-3; a weak D match, TRBD1 (6 bases). The V end lost 0 bases, the J end lost 5 bases, and 15 bases lay between the germline ends. The CDR3 covers 16 residues. CDR1 and CDR2 (germline): LNHNV, YYDKDF (reference sequence). The CDR3 coding sequence is TGTGCCACCAGCAGAGAACAGGGACGGTACGGAGATACGCAGTATTTT. Translating gives CATSREQGRYGDTQYF.

This clone was observed once. The rearrangement joins TRBV19 to TRBJ1-6, with TRBD1 as a possible D gene (5 bases). Between the trimmed V and J ends, which lost 2 bases and 9 bases, there was a span of 11 bases. The CDR3 has 14 amino acids. The germline V gene encodes CDR1 LNHDA and CDR2 SQIVND (reference sequence). The CDR3 DNA reads TGTGCCAGTAGTATACAGGGTTTTGGTTCACCCCTCCACTTT. This sequence encodes CASSIQGFGSPLHF.

J is TRBJ1-2 and V is TRBV10-2; D is undetermined. V lost 0 bases and J lost 2, with 7 bases in between. The CDR3 spans 14 residues. In germline, CDR1 is WSHSY, CDR2 SAAADI. This CDR3 reads CASSESKGNYGYTF. CDR3 bases: TGCGCCAGCAGTGAGTCAAAGGGAAACTATGGCTACACCTTC.

The chain joins TRBV9 to TRBJ2-2; D unresolved. From germline, CDR1 is SGDLS and CDR2 YYNGEE. The V gene lost 4 bases and the J gene lost 8 bases, with 9 bases spanning the gap. This CDR3 comprises 12 residues. The CDR3 bases are TGTGCCAGCAGCTCCCGCGGAGGGGAGCTGTTTTTT. Translating gives CASSSRGGELFF. The whole variable domain, remainder taken from reference TRBV9 and TRBJ2-2, is DSGVTQTPKHLITATGQRVTLRCSPRSGDLSVYWYQQSLDQGLQFLIQYYNGEERAKGNILERFSAQQFPDLHSELNLSSLELGDSALYFCASSSRGGELFFGEGSRLTVL.

This chain connects TRBV6-1 to TRBJ1-2; D not resolved. Germline loops: CDR1 MNHNS, CDR2 SASEGT. The CDR3 extends over 14 amino acids. The V and J ends lost 3 bases and 6 bases respectively, with 14 bases between them. In DNA, the CDR3 is TGTGCCAGCAGTGATCCGGGCAGGCGGGATGGCTACACCTTC. This codes for CASSDPGRRDGYTF.

The rearrangement links TRBV7-2 to TRBJ2-7; D gene ambiguous. Trimming pared 1 base from V and 4 bases from J, leaving 2 bases between. The germline V gene encodes CDR1 SGHTA and CDR2 FQGNSA. There are 11 residues in the CDR3. The CDR3 region has the DNA TGTGCCAGCAGCTTAGAGTACGAGCAGTACTTC. Amino acid sequence: CASSLEYEQYF.

The chain carries TRBV11-2 and TRBJ2-7; 8 nucleotides match TRBD1. Germline CDR1 is SGHAT and CDR2 is FQNNGV. CDR3 length equals 14 residues. J lost 5 bases, V lost 5 bases, and 8 bases had no gene match. CDR3 in DNA: TGTGCCAGCAGCCTTAGCCAGGGGGCCCACGAGCAGTACTTC. The encoded protein is CASSLSQGAHEQYF.

The CDR3 protein is CASSVELAGNNEQFF. DNA for the CDR3: TGTGCCAGCAGCGTAGAACTAGCGGGAAACAATGAGCAGTTCTTC. The rearrangement joins TRBV9 to TRBJ2-1; 10 bases fit TRBD2. V lost 0 bases to trimming and J lost 5 bases; unmatched junction nucleotides: 2. The germline V gene has CDR1 SGDLS and CDR2 YYNGEE. This CDR3 contains 15 residues.

This clone occurred once. This chain joins TRBV7-2 and TRBJ1-2, with D hard to call. V shed 5 bases and J shed 5 bases, with 21 bases lying between them. The CDR3 is 16 amino acids. CDR1 is SGHTA and CDR2 is FQGNSA in the germline V gene. CDR3 residues: CASSPPPGGSGYGYTF. Here the CDR3 DNA reads TGTGCCAGCAGCCCACCTCCTGGAGGCTCCGGTTATGGCTACACCTTC.

This chain links TRBV7-3 with TRBJ2-1, with D perhaps TRBD1 or TRBD2 (5 bases each). Germline CDR1 is SGHTA and CDR2 is FQGTGA. The CDR3 loop spans 15 amino acids. V was cut by 5 bases and J by 0 bases, with 11 bases left in between. This CDR3 is CASSLGTGSYNEQFF. CDR3 nucleotides: TGTGCCAGCAGCCTCGGGACGGGCTCCTACAATGAGCAGTTCTTC.

In nucleotides, the CDR3 is TGTGCCAGCAGCTTTGGGGAGACCCAGTACTTC. Translating gives CASSFGETQYF. The V and J genes are TRBV5-6 and TRBJ2-5, with D uncertain. The germline CDR1 and CDR2 sequences are SGHDT and YYEEEE. This CDR3 is 11 amino acids long. V was trimmed by 2 bases and J by 5 bases, leaving 4 bases between them.

The genes are TRBV6-5 and TRBJ2-2; D possibly corresponds to TRBD2 (7 bases). The V gene lost 2 bases and the J gene lost 4 bases, with 14 bases spanning the gap. The V gene's germline CDR1 is MNHEY and CDR2 SVGAGI. The CDR3 extends over 16 amino acids. CDR3 sequence (DNA): TGTGCCAGCAGTTACGTGGGGGGGCGAGGCACCGGGGAGCTGTTTTTT. It specifies CASSYVGGRGTGELFF.

The chain employs TRBV19 and TRBJ1-6; no firm D call. The ends were cut back, 5 bases at V and 9 bases at J, with 20 bases in the middle. CDR1 and CDR2 (germline): LNHDA, SQIVND (reference sequence). CDR3 length equals 16 residues. The CDR3 DNA reads TGTGCCAGTAGTGTATCAGGATCGAAGATTGGTTCACCCCTCCACTTT. It codes for CASSVSGSKIGSPLHF.

The chain joins TRBV6-6 to TRBJ2-7; D is unclear. V shed 6 bases and J shed 2 bases, with 17 bases lying between them. Germline V gene lookup returns CDR1 MNHNY and CDR2 SVGAGI (reference sequence). This CDR3 spans 15 amino acids. CDR3: CASRATGGAAYEQYF. CDR3 sequence (DNA): TGTGCCAGCAGGGCGACGGGCGGAGCCGCCTACGAGCAGTACTTC.

The rearrangement uses TRBV9 and TRBJ2-2; maybe TRBD2 (6 bases). The CDR3 covers 16 residues. CDR1 SGDLS and CDR2 YYNGEE come from the germline V gene. V lost 0 bases and J lost 4, with 13 bases in between. The CDR3 nucleotides are TGTGCCAGCAGCGTAGTCCCCGACGGGGGCACCGGGGAGCTGTTTTTT. As protein: CASSVVPDGGTGELFF.

The genes are TRBV19 and TRBJ1-5; D unresolved. Germline V lookup: CDR1 LNHDA, CDR2 SQIVND (reference sequence). CDR3 length: 16 residues. V was shortened by 3 bases and J by 2 bases, with 14 bases between the two germline ends. This CDR3 is CASSMDVGSRNQPQHF. The CDR3 nucleotides read TGTGCCAGTAGTATGGACGTCGGGTCCCGCAATCAGCCCCAGCATTTT. Drawing the rest from reference TRBV19 and TRBJ1-5, the complete variable domain is DGGITQSPKYLFRKEGQNVTLSCEQNLNHDAMYWYRQDPGQGLRLIYYSQIVNDFQKGDIAEGYSVSREKKESFPLTVTSAQKNPTAFYLCASSMDVGSRNQPQHFGDGTRLSIL.